One sample yielded the 26 T cell receptor beta chains listed below, sequenced in a study of blood T cell repertoires in COVID-19. Profiled with immunoSEQ multiplex PCR; TCRdb holds only in-frame clones, not every one. The table records 230,000 or so clones, around 84% of them present only once. The sequencing input was PBMCs or T cells enriched from blood (not recorded which). The source of these receptors is a woman aged 50 to 60 who had been exposed to COVID-19.

This clone came up once. The chain joins TRBV6-6 to TRBJ1-1; no clear D. The germline V gene has CDR1 MNHNY and CDR2 SVGAGI (reference sequence). Trimming shortened V by 8 bases and J by 1 base, and 8 bases separated the two germline ends. The CDR3 totals 12 residues. The CDR3 bases are TGTGCCAGCGCGATAACGAACACTGAAGCTTTCTTT. Its translation is CASAITNTEAFF.

The chain uses TRBV28 and TRBJ1-2, with 8 nucleotides matching TRBD1. The CDR3 is 17 residues long. Germline CDR1 is MDHEN and CDR2 is SYDVKM. V lost 3 bases and J lost 1; bases outside the gene matches: 10. CDR3 in amino acids: CASSFLKPGGGNYGYTF. In DNA, the CDR3 is TGTGCCAGCAGTTTCCTAAAACCAGGGGGCGGTAACTATGGCTACACCTTC.

This clone was observed once. The J gene is TRBJ2-3, the V gene TRBV7-3, with a weak D call TRBD1 (6 bases). Per the germline V gene, CDR1 is SGHTA and CDR2 is FQGTGA. The CDR3 is 14 residues long. V was shortened by 7 bases and J by 2 bases, with 13 bases between the two germline ends. The CDR3 sequence is CASKADSLTDTQYF. In DNA, the CDR3 is TGTGCCAGCAAGGCGGACAGCCTCACAGATACGCAGTATTTT.

The rearrangement joins TRBV5-1 to TRBJ1-4; the match to TRBD1 covers 8 bases. The CDR3 loop spans 16 amino acids. CDR1 is SGHRS, CDR2 YFSETQ, per germline. V was pared by 0 bases and J by 7 bases, with 8 bases of the junction left unmatched. CDR3 sequence (DNA): TGCGCCAGCAGCTTGGTAGGGACAGGACGGAGTGAAAAACTGTTTTTT. Its protein is CASSLVGTGRSEKLFF.

The CDR3 loop is CASSLDHGLYGYTF. CDR3 in DNA: TGTGCCAGCAGCTTAGATCACGGACTCTATGGCTACACCTTC. V is TRBV11-2 and J is TRBJ1-2; D gene unclear. The CDR3 runs 14 residues. The V gene's germline CDR1 is SGHAT and CDR2 FQNNGV. V lost 0 bases and J lost 4, with 9 bases in between. The entire variable domain, with the rest obtained from reference TRBV11-2 and TRBJ1-2, is as follows: EAGVAQSPRYKIIEKRQSVAFWCNPISGHATLYWYQQILGQGPKLLIQFQNNGVVDDSQLPKDRFSAERLKGVDSTLKIQPAKLEDSAVYLCASSLDHGLYGYTFGSGTRLTVV.

The chain links TRBV5-1 to TRBJ1-1, with 9 bases aligning to TRBD1. CDR1 and CDR2 (germline): SGHRS, YFSETQ. J was trimmed by 5 bases and V by 0 bases; bases with no gene match: 5. This CDR3 has 15 amino acids. CDR3 in DNA: TGCGCCAGCAGCTTGGGGGACAGGGAAGGAACTGAAGCTTTCTTT. Its protein product is CASSLGDREGTEAFF.

This rearrangement joins TRBV10-2 to TRBJ2-1; 10 bases agree with TRBD2. The junction had 5 bases not matched to a gene; V was cut back by 4 bases and J by 5 bases. The CDR3 extends over 15 amino acids. Per the germline V gene, CDR1 is WSHSY and CDR2 is SAAADI. For the CDR3, the DNA is TGCGCCAGCAGTGGGGGGCTAGCGGGGGACAATGAGCAGTTCTTC. Protein product: CASSGGLAGDNEQFF.

The rearrangement joins TRBV11-3 to TRBJ2-3; 7 bases line up with TRBD2. The CDR3 covers 15 residues. Per germline, CDR1 SGHNT and CDR2 YENEEA. V shed 3 bases and J 2 bases; nucleotides not matched to a gene: 5. This CDR3 reads CASSLGGQPTDTQYF. The CDR3 region has the DNA TGTGCCAGCAGCTTGGGAGGGCAACCCACAGATACGCAGTATTTT. Based on the CDR3 plus reference TRBV11-3 and TRBJ2-3, the full variable domain is EAGVVQSPRYKIIEKKQPVAFWCNPISGHNTLYWYLQNLGQGPELLIRYENEEAVDDSQLPKDRFSAERLKGVDSTLKIQPAELGDSAVYLCASSLGGQPTDTQYFGPGTRLTVL.

The chain uses TRBV27 and TRBJ1-1, with 7 bases lining up with TRBD1. The CDR3 spans 13 residues. The germline V gene has CDR1 MNHEY and CDR2 SMNVEV (reference sequence). The J segment lost 5 bases and the V segment lost 2 bases, leaving 2 bases of the junction unmatched. CDR3 nucleotide sequence: TGTGCCAGCAGTTTAAGGGGGCCAACTGAAGCTTTCTTT. It codes for CASSLRGPTEAFF.

The genes are TRBV3-1 (or the pseudogene TRBV3-2) and TRBJ2-7; the D gene is possibly TRBD2 (5 bases). Trimming took 3 bases from V and 2 from J, leaving 14 bases between them. Looked up from germline, CDR1 is LGHDT and CDR2 is YNNKEL (reference sequence). The CDR3 is made up of 15 amino acids. CDR3 protein: CASSQGPRGTYEQYF. The DNA for the CDR3 is TGTGCCAGCAGCCAGGGTCCCCGAGGGACCTACGAGCAGTACTTC.

A single count supports this clone. This chain links TRBV10-3 with TRBJ2-1; D might be TRBD1 (5 bases). Trimming pared 4 bases from V and 2 bases from J, leaving 9 bases between. This CDR3 spans 14 amino acids. Germline V CDR1 and CDR2: ENHRY, SYGVKD. The chain's CDR3 is CAISGGRAYNEQFF. DNA of the CDR3: TGTGCCATCAGTGGGGGCAGGGCCTACAATGAGCAGTTCTTC.

CDR3 nucleotide sequence: TGTGCCAGCAGCTTGGCCCCCAGGGGGGAGACCCAGTACTTC. It codes for CASSLAPRGETQYF. The chain couples TRBV5-5 to TRBJ2-5; 7 bases are a match to TRBD1. V trimming: 0 bases; J trimming: 5 bases; junction bases outside the gene matches: 4. The CDR3 contains 14 residues. Per germline, CDR1 SGHKS and CDR2 YYEKEE (reference sequence).

The rearrangement uses TRBV27 and TRBJ2-3; 9 bases match TRBD2. Trimming took 1 base from V and 6 from J; bases not matched to a gene: 11. Germline CDR1 MNHEY, CDR2 SMNVEV (reference sequence). The CDR3 consists of 17 residues. CDR3 coding DNA: TGTGCCAGCAGTTTATTTCAAGGTAGCGGGGGAGGTGATACGCAGTATTTT. Translating gives CASSLFQGSGGGDTQYF.

V usage is TRBV12-3 or TRBV12-4 and J usage is TRBJ1-1; 7 bases align to TRBD1. The V segment lost 6 bases and the J segment 6 bases; nucleotides outside the gene matches: 4. This CDR3 has 12 amino acids. CDR3 loop: CASRGGKAEAFF. CDR3 sequence (DNA): TGTGCCAGCAGAGGGGGCAAGGCTGAAGCTTTCTTT.

V and J are TRBV6-4 and TRBJ2-1, with TRBD2 as a possible D gene (6 bases). The CDR3 sequence is 13 residues long. CDR1 is MRHNA, CDR2 SNTAGT, per germline. V shed 4 bases and J shed 9 bases, with 13 bases lying between them. In DNA form, the CDR3 reads TGTGCCAGCAGTGTGGAGGGATTCGGTGAGCAGTTCTTC. Amino acids: CASSVEGFGEQFF.

The chain employs TRBV7-3 and TRBJ1-1; D is unresolved. V lost 5 bases to trimming and J lost 0 bases, with 7 bases between them. The CDR3 has 13 amino acids. The germline CDR1 and CDR2 sequences are SGHTA and FQGTGA. For the CDR3, the DNA is TGTGCCAGCAGCCGTACACTGAACACTGAAGCTTTCTTT. It codes for CASSRTLNTEAFF.

This clone appeared once. The V gene is TRBV4-1, the J gene TRBJ2-3; D is possibly TRBD2 (5 bases). The germline V gene encodes CDR1 MGHRA and CDR2 YSYEKL. Trimming cost V 11 bases and J 4 bases, with 7 bases left between them. The CDR3 totals 10 residues. CDR3 DNA: TGCGCCGCCGGGGCAGATACGCAGTATTTT. It yields the protein CAAGADTQYF.

The chain links TRBV7-9 to TRBJ2-7; D might be TRBD2 (5 bases). The CDR3 sequence is 16 residues long. Trimming stripped 1 base from V and 3 bases from J, with 16 bases between. Germline assignment: CDR1 SEHNR and CDR2 FQNEAQ (reference sequence). The CDR3 nucleotides are TGTGCCAGCAGCTTAGGAGGAGCAGACTATCACTACGAGCAGTACTTC. Residues: CASSLGGADYHYEQYF.

The V and J genes are TRBV7-2 and TRBJ2-5; 8 nucleotides agree with TRBD2. The V segment lost 4 bases and the J segment 7 bases; nucleotides outside the gene matches: 8. This CDR3 contains 14 residues. Germline V gene data show CDR1 as SGHTA and CDR2 as FQGNSA. The CDR3 DNA reads TGTGCCAGCAGCTCGACCGGGACTAGGGTGACCCAGTACTTC. Amino acid sequence: CASSSTGTRVTQYF. Together with reference TRBV7-2 and TRBJ2-5, the CDR3 gives the full variable domain: GAGVSQSPSNKVTEKGKDVELRCDPISGHTALYWYRQSLGQGLEFLIYFQGNSAPDKSGLPSDRFSAERTGGSVSTLTIQRTQQEDSAVYLCASSSTGTRVTQYFGPGTRLLVL.

The chain links TRBV24-1 to TRBJ2-7, with TRBD2 matching over 7 bases. This CDR3 contains 15 residues. V was pared by 5 bases and J by 4 bases, with 10 bases of the junction left unmatched. The germline gives CDR1 KGHDR, CDR2 SFDVKD. The CDR3 DNA reads TGTGCCACCAGTGCGTCTTGGGGGGGAGCTTACGAGCAGTACTTC. Translation: CATSASWGGAYEQYF.

V usage is TRBV4-2 and J usage is TRBJ2-7, with 7 bases lining up with TRBD1. CDR1 is LGHNA and CDR2 is YNFKEQ in the germline V gene. This CDR3 is built from 15 residues. V lost 0 bases and J lost 2; bases outside the gene matches: 4. The CDR3 nucleotides are TGTGCCAGCAGCCAAGAGACAGGGAGTCCCTACGAGCAGTACTTC. It translates to CASSQETGSPYEQYF.

The V and J genes are TRBV4-1 and TRBJ2-7; 10 positions agree with TRBD1. V was clipped by 5 bases and J by 4 bases; unmatched bases: 5. The CDR3 extends over 14 amino acids. CDR1 is MGHRA and CDR2 is YSYEKL in the germline V gene. CDR3 in amino acids: CASSKDRGGYEQYF. Written as DNA, the CDR3 is TGCGCCAGCAGCAAGGACAGGGGGGGGTACGAGCAGTACTTC.

V is TRBV4-2 and J is TRBJ2-1, with 7 bases aligning to TRBD2. The J segment lost 12 bases and the V segment lost 4 bases, leaving 15 bases of the junction unmatched. Per germline, CDR1 LGHNA and CDR2 YNFKEQ. The CDR3 sequence is 15 residues long. CDR3 sequence reads: CASSLGGRSGGRQFF. The CDR3 nucleotides are TGTGCCAGCAGCCTAGGTGGTAGGTCGGGGGGACGGCAGTTCTTC.

The chain has TRBV2 and TRBJ1-4, with TRBD1 matching over 8 bases. Trimming removed 1 base from V and 8 bases from J; junction bases left unmatched: 6. Germline V gene sequence: CDR1 SNHLY, CDR2 FYNNEI. The CDR3 has 15 amino acids. CDR3 region: CASSEDQGANEKLFF. The CDR3 DNA reads as TGTGCCAGCAGTGAAGATCAGGGGGCAAACGAAAAACTGTTTTTT.

The rearrangement uses TRBV5-1 and TRBJ2-5, with TRBD2 identical over 13 bases. The V gene end was trimmed by 4 bases and the J gene end by 1 base; junction bases not matched to a gene: 4. The CDR3 loop spans 16 amino acids. The germline gives CDR1 SGHRS, CDR2 YFSETQ. The CDR3 DNA sequence: TGCGCCAGCAGCCCCGGGACTAGCGGGGTCCAAGAGACCCAGTACTTC. Translation gives CASSPGTSGVQETQYF. The variable domain in full, completed from reference TRBV5-1 and TRBJ2-5, reads KAGVTQTPRYLIKTRGQQVTLSCSPISGHRSVSWYQQTPGQGLQFLFEYFSETQRNKGNFPGRFSGRQFSNSRSEMNVSTLELGDSALYLCASSPGTSGVQETQYFGPGTRLLVL.

This clone was detected only a few times. CDR3 coding DNA: TGTGCCAGCAGCTTAGCCACAGGGAATTCACCCCTCCACTTT. This codes for CASSLATGNSPLHF. The V call is TRBV7-8, the J call TRBJ1-6; possible D gene TRBD1, 6 bases. Germline V CDR1 and CDR2: SGHVS, FQNEAQ. The ends were cut back, 0 bases at V and 7 bases at J, with 7 bases in the middle. There are 14 residues in the CDR3.